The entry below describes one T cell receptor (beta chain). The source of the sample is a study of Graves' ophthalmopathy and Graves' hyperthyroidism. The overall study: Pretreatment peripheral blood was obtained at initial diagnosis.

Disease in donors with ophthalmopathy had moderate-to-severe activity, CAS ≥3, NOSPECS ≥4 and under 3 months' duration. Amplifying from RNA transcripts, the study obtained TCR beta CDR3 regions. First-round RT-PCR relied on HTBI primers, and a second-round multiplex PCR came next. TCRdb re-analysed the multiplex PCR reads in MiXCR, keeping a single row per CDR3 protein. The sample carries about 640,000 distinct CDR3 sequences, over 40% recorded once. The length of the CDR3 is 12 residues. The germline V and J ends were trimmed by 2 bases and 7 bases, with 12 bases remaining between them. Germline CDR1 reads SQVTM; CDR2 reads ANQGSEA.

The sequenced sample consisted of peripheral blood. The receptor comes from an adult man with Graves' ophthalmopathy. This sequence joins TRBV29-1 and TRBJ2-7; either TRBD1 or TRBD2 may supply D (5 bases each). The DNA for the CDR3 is TGCAGCGTTGAAAGGGGACCTCGGGAGCAGTACTTC. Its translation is CSVERGPREQYF.